The present T cell receptor beta chain was sequenced within a study of blood T cells in healthy people across ages. Study results and caveats: Getting older went along with TCR beta diversity per million T cells dropping roughly linearly. A greater number of naive CD4+ cells and higher diversity distinguished long-lived donors from aged donors.

The germline V gene encodes CDR1 MNHEY and CDR2 SVGAGI. The V and J ends lost 4 bases and 3 bases, in that order; junction bases with no gene match: 2. This CDR3 comprises 14 residues. This clonotype was recorded at least ten times. Its target is not known. A second about 7 to 11 cycle PCR used barcoded and J-beta primers. TCRdb fed the 5' RACE reads into MiXCR, producing one record per CDR3 protein. Of about 600,000 distinct CDR3 sequences in the sample, around half are singletons; the top ten hold roughly 24%. Isolation per sample recovered at least 6 million PBMCs. Total RNA amounts of at least 6 micrograms were extracted per sample.

The TCR comes from a man at least 80 years old in good health. V gene TRBV6-5 combines with J gene TRBJ1-5, with TRBD1 identical over 8 bases. The specimen sequenced was blood. The CDR3 region is CASSSDRDNQPQHF. Written as DNA, the CDR3 is TGTGCCAGCAGTTCGGACAGGGACAATCAGCCCCAGCATTTT.